The 6 T cell receptor beta chains given below trace back to one sample, sequenced in a study of tumor and adjacent non-tumor tissue in lung cancer. The template was RNA from unsorted bulk tissue. The normal lung tissue was taken more than 3 cm from the tumor edge. TCRbeta libraries were built with three rounds of nested PCR, modified from ARM-PCR. MiXCR was run by TCRdb on the multiplex PCR reads, yielding one entry per CDR3 protein. Seen here are about 98,000 distinct CDR3 sequences, 80% observed once, and the top ten hold 30%. Sample: distant non-tumor lung tissue. Receptors originate from a man in his 60s with small cell lung cancer.

Note on this clonotype: One end of the junction is discordant with germline, which a read error may explain. This sequence joins TRBV6-2 or TRBV6-3 and TRBJ2-5, with 8 bases matching TRBD2. This CDR3 is built from 13 residues. The germline CDR1 and CDR2 sequences are MNHEY and SVGEGT. Here the CDR3 DNA reads TGTGCTAGCAGAAGTAGCGGGACGGAGACCCAGTATTTC. Translated, it gives CASRSSGTETQYF.

Regarding this clonotype: Because the CDR3 is missing its conserved closing phenylalanine or tryptophan, this is likely a read error. It is unclear where the CDR3 begins or ends on the DNA, so no DNA is shown, and the CDR3 is as TCRdb lists it. This chain joins TRBV4-2 and TRBJ2-2. The germline V gene has CDR1 LGHNA and CDR2 YNFKEQ. The CDR3 sequence runs 16 residues, both termini included. CDR3 sequence: CASSQDLKTNTGELVV.

This sequence joins TRBV11-2 and TRBJ2-3; a possible D gene is TRBD2 (5 bases). The CDR3 runs 13 residues. Between the trimmed V and J ends, which lost 10 bases and 3 bases, there was a span of 14 bases. CDR1 and CDR2 from the germline V gene are SGHAT and FQNNGV. The CDR3 region has the DNA TGTGCCAACAGTTTCACTAGTACAGATACGCAGTATTTT. This translates into CANSFTSTDTQYF.

This clonotype has more than one count but fewer than ten. One junction end disagrees with the germline gene, perhaps due to a read error. The rearrangement joins TRBV12-3 or TRBV12-4 to TRBJ1-1; maybe TRBD1 (5 bases). CDR3 length equals 13 residues. CDR3 protein: CASSRTLNTEAFF. Written as DNA, the CDR3 is TGTGCCAGCAGCCGGACACTGAATACTGAAGCTTTCTTT.

To note about this clonotype: Compared with germline, one end of the junction differs, possibly owing to a read error. This chain links TRBV10-3 with TRBJ1-2; TRBD1 matches at 11 bases. Germline lookup yields CDR1 ENHRY and CDR2 SYGVKD. The CDR3 loop spans 14 amino acids. The CDR3 DNA sequence: TGTGCCATTAGTGAAAAGGACAGGGGGCTGGGCTACACCTTC. Translating it yields CAISEKDRGLGYTF.

The J gene is TRBJ2-1, the V gene TRBV4-2, with 14 nucleotides matching TRBD2. Germline V CDR1 and CDR2: LGHNA, YNFKEQ. CDR3 length: 17 residues. Unmatched junction bases numbered 14, after V lost 4 bases and J lost 12 bases. The CDR3 DNA reads TGTGCCAGCAGCCCTCGGAGTCTGACTAGCGGGAGGGGTGGGCAGTTCTTC. It encodes CASSPRSLTSGRGGQFF.